A selection of T cell receptor beta chains follows, all from one sample in a study of shared clonotypes between healthy human individuals. Clones were read by immunoSEQ multiplex PCR, and TCRdb kept only the in-frame ones, dropping some. The data hold roughly 450,000 clones, with 70% to 80% observed a single time. The sequencing sample was made of PBMCs. The receptors derive from a woman aged 40 to 49 in good health. Some clones in this sample may be carry-over from other donors' samples. Both conserved end residues are part of each CDR3. The order of the fields is CDR3 protein, CDR3 DNA, V gene, D gene, clone size, J gene. A D gene is named only where the DNA matches it firmly. Clone size is shown for a subset of rows, as once, few, many or a class of expanded clone.

CDR3aa: CASRSLAGTGELFF; CDR3nt: TGTGCCAGCAGATCACTAGCGGGAACCGGGGAGCTGTTTTTT; v_gene: TRBV2; d_gene: TRBD2; abundance: -; j_gene: TRBJ2-2
CDR3aa: CASTAQGQGETQYF; CDR3nt: TGCGCCAGCACGGCCCAGGGACAGGGCGAGACCCAGTACTTC; v_gene: TRBV5-1; d_gene: TRBD1; abundance: once; j_gene: TRBJ2-5
CDR3aa: CASSLWPGGTDTQYF; CDR3nt: TGTGCCAGCAGCTTGTGGCCAGGGGGCACAGATACGCAGTATTTT; v_gene: TRBV5-8; d_gene: -; abundance: -; j_gene: TRBJ2-3
CDR3aa: CASSSGLTYEQYF; CDR3nt: TGCGCCAGCAGCTCGGGACTCACCTACGAGCAGTACTTC; v_gene: TRBV5-1; d_gene: -; abundance: many; j_gene: TRBJ2-7
CDR3aa: CASSLLAGGDEQFF; CDR3nt: TGTGCCAGCAGTTTACTGGCGGGAGGCGATGAGCAGTTCTTC; v_gene: TRBV27; d_gene: TRBD2; abundance: -; j_gene: TRBJ2-1
CDR3aa: CASSDWGRGISYEQYF; CDR3nt: TGTGCCAGCAGTGACTGGGGCAGGGGGATCTCCTACGAGCAGTACTTC; v_gene: TRBV28; d_gene: TRBD1; abundance: many; j_gene: TRBJ2-7
CDR3aa: CASSPTSGVAGELFF; CDR3nt: TGTGCCAGCAGCCCGACTAGCGGGGTAGCCGGGGAGCTGTTTTTT; v_gene: TRBV5-4; d_gene: TRBD2; abundance: -; j_gene: TRBJ2-2
CDR3aa: CASSLGAGGETDTQYF; CDR3nt: TGCGCCAGCAGCTTGGGAGCAGGGGGGGAGACAGATACGCAGTATTTT; v_gene: TRBV5-1; d_gene: -; abundance: -; j_gene: TRBJ2-3
CDR3aa: CASSIDPGLAGAGELFF; CDR3nt: TGTGCCAGTAGTATAGATCCGGGACTAGCGGGAGCCGGGGAGCTGTTTTTT; v_gene: TRBV19; d_gene: TRBD2; abundance: -; j_gene: TRBJ2-2
CDR3aa: CASSSPRQGIGELFF; CDR3nt: TGTGCCAGTAGTAGCCCTAGACAGGGCATCGGGGAGCTGTTTTTT; v_gene: TRBV19; d_gene: TRBD1; abundance: -; j_gene: TRBJ2-2
CDR3aa: CASSPPVINEKLFF; CDR3nt: TGTGCCAGCTCACCACCAGTTATTAATGAAAAACTGTTTTTT; v_gene: TRBV18; d_gene: -; abundance: -; j_gene: TRBJ1-4
CDR3aa: CASSQGIVDTGELFF; CDR3nt: TGTGCCAGCAGCCAAGGAATTGTTGACACCGGGGAGCTGTTTTTT; v_gene: TRBV14; d_gene: -; abundance: -; j_gene: TRBJ2-2
CDR3aa: CASSSAPYSGRRYEQYF; CDR3nt: TGTGCCAGCAGCTCAGCACCATATAGCGGGAGGAGGTACGAGCAGTACTTC; v_gene: TRBV7-2; d_gene: TRBD2; abundance: many; j_gene: TRBJ2-7
CDR3aa: CASSRGQAYEQYF; CDR3nt: TGTGCCAGCAGCCGCGGACAGGCCTACGAGCAGTACTTC; v_gene: TRBV6-6; d_gene: TRBD1; abundance: -; j_gene: TRBJ2-7
CDR3aa: CASSPGLAGFNEQFF; CDR3nt: TGTGCCAGCAGCCCCGGACTAGCGGGGTTTAATGAGCAGTTCTTC; v_gene: TRBV11-3; d_gene: TRBD2; abundance: few; j_gene: TRBJ2-1
CDR3aa: CASTAGGLNEQFF; CDR3nt: TGTGCCAGCACGGCGGGAGGGTTGAATGAGCAGTTCTTC; v_gene: TRBV9; d_gene: TRBD2; abundance: -; j_gene: TRBJ2-1
CDR3aa: CASSQVGRDTQYF; CDR3nt: TGCGCCAGCAGCCAAGTCGGACGGGATACGCAGTATTTT; v_gene: TRBV4-1; d_gene: -; abundance: -; j_gene: TRBJ2-3
CDR3aa: CASSLTSGRAAEQFF; CDR3nt: TGTGCCAGCAGTTTGACTAGCGGGAGGGCCGCTGAGCAGTTCTTC; v_gene: TRBV6-6; d_gene: TRBD2; abundance: -; j_gene: TRBJ2-1
CDR3aa: CASNDRGGNTEAFF; CDR3nt: TGTGCCAGCAACGACAGGGGGGGAAACACTGAAGCTTTCTTT; v_gene: TRBV6-1; d_gene: TRBD1; abundance: few; j_gene: TRBJ1-1
CDR3aa: CASQTHVTEAFF; CDR3nt: TGTGCCAGCCAAACCCATGTCACTGAAGCTTTCTTT; v_gene: TRBV2; d_gene: -; abundance: -; j_gene: TRBJ1-1
CDR3aa: CASSSAGTSGIGGGDTQYF; CDR3nt: TGTGCCAGCAGTTCGGCCGGGACTAGCGGGATAGGGGGCGGAGATACGCAGTATTTT; v_gene: TRBV28; d_gene: TRBD2; abundance: -; j_gene: TRBJ2-3
CDR3aa: CASSRDPEAGNTIYF; CDR3nt: TGTGCCAGCAGTAGGGACCCAGAAGCTGGAAACACCATATATTTT; v_gene: TRBV5-8; d_gene: -; abundance: -; j_gene: TRBJ1-3
CDR3aa: CASRGQVNTGELFF; CDR3nt: TGTGCCAGCAGGGGACAGGTCAACACCGGGGAGCTGTTTTTT; v_gene: TRBV6-4; d_gene: TRBD1; abundance: -; j_gene: TRBJ2-2
CDR3aa: CASKEGQFGYNEQFF; CDR3nt: TGTGCCAGCAAAGAAGGTCAGTTTGGCTACAATGAGCAGTTCTTC; v_gene: TRBV6-6; d_gene: -; abundance: once; j_gene: TRBJ2-1
CDR3aa: CASSLDRGDSTDTQYF; CDR3nt: TGCGCCAGCAGCTTGGACAGGGGCGACAGCACAGATACGCAGTATTTT; v_gene: TRBV5-1; d_gene: TRBD1; abundance: once; j_gene: TRBJ2-3
CDR3aa: CASSQGPPYRWQFF; CDR3nt: TGTGCCAGCAGCCAAGGCCCTCCCTACAGATGGCAGTTCTTC; v_gene: TRBV4-2; d_gene: -; abundance: -; j_gene: TRBJ2-1
CDR3aa: CASSPFAGQGILLFF; CDR3nt: TGTGCCAGCTCACCGTTTGCAGGACAGGGTATTTTGCTGTTTTTT; v_gene: TRBV18; d_gene: TRBD1; abundance: -; j_gene: TRBJ2-2
CDR3aa: CASSQATSYEQYF; CDR3nt: TGTGCCAGCAGCCAAGCGACCTCCTACGAGCAGTACTTC; v_gene: TRBV14; d_gene: -; abundance: -; j_gene: TRBJ2-7
CDR3aa: CASRSGQWLGYTF; CDR3nt: TGTGCCAGTAGATCTGGACAGTGGCTTGGCTACACCTTC; v_gene: TRBV19; d_gene: -; abundance: -; j_gene: TRBJ1-2
CDR3aa: CASSVWRSYEQYF; CDR3nt: TGTGCCAGCAGTGTCTGGAGGTCCTACGAGCAGTACTTC; v_gene: TRBV2; d_gene: -; abundance: -; j_gene: TRBJ2-7
CDR3aa: CASSPTTGRYEQYF; CDR3nt: TGTGCCAGCTCACCAACGACAGGGAGGTACGAGCAGTACTTC; v_gene: TRBV18; d_gene: -; abundance: -; j_gene: TRBJ2-7
CDR3aa: CASSQLTSGSTDTQYF; CDR3nt: TGTGCCAGCAGCCAACTCACTAGCGGGAGTACAGATACGCAGTATTTT; v_gene: TRBV4-2; d_gene: TRBD2; abundance: -; j_gene: TRBJ2-3
CDR3aa: CASSTWTARNTEAFF; CDR3nt: TGCGCCAGCAGCACGTGGACAGCGCGGAACACTGAAGCTTTCTTT; v_gene: TRBV5-1; d_gene: -; abundance: -; j_gene: TRBJ1-1
CDR3aa: CASGLVVGGYNEQFF; CDR3nt: TGTGCTAGTGGTTTGGTAGTAGGCGGATACAATGAGCAGTTCTTC; v_gene: TRBV12-5; d_gene: -; abundance: -; j_gene: TRBJ2-1
CDR3aa: CASSLSQVRETQYF; CDR3nt: TGTGCTAGCAGCTTAAGTCAAGTTCGGGAGACCCAGTACTTC; v_gene: TRBV7-7; d_gene: -; abundance: few; j_gene: TRBJ2-5
CDR3aa: CASSLDAGVGGYTF; CDR3nt: TGTGCCAGCAGCTTAGATGCCGGGGTGGGTGGCTACACCTTC; v_gene: TRBV11-2; d_gene: -; abundance: -; j_gene: TRBJ1-2
CDR3aa: CASSPLRGRSAEAFF; CDR3nt: TGTGCCAGCAGTCCCCTCAGGGGGCGCAGCGCTGAAGCTTTCTTT; v_gene: TRBV7-9; d_gene: TRBD1; abundance: -; j_gene: TRBJ1-1
CDR3aa: CASSFLSGGEAGANVLTF; CDR3nt: TGTGCCAGCAGTTTTCTTTCTGGGGGCGAGGCTGGGGCCAACGTCCTGACTTTC; v_gene: TRBV27; d_gene: -; abundance: -; j_gene: TRBJ2-6
CDR3aa: CASSQDPTGQVWETQYF; CDR3nt: TGCGCCAGCAGCCAAGATCCCACGGGACAGGTCTGGGAGACCCAGTACTTC; v_gene: TRBV4-1; d_gene: TRBD1; abundance: -; j_gene: TRBJ2-5
CDR3aa: CAISDPLTGGTEAFF; CDR3nt: TGTGCCATCAGTGACCCTTTAACAGGGGGGACTGAAGCTTTCTTT; v_gene: TRBV10-3; d_gene: TRBD1; abundance: -; j_gene: TRBJ1-1
CDR3aa: CASSRGLAGEGDTQYF; CDR3nt: TGTGCCAGCAGCCGGGGACTAGCGGGAGAAGGGGATACGCAGTATTTT; v_gene: TRBV4-2; d_gene: TRBD2; abundance: few; j_gene: TRBJ2-3
CDR3aa: CAISAGLAGGYEQYF; CDR3nt: TGTGCCATCAGTGCGGGACTAGCGGGAGGGTACGAGCAGTACTTC; v_gene: TRBV10-3; d_gene: TRBD2; abundance: few; j_gene: TRBJ2-7
CDR3aa: CAWSVGGTQETQYF; CDR3nt: TGTGCCTGGAGTGTAGGCGGGACCCAAGAGACCCAGTACTTC; v_gene: TRBV30; d_gene: -; abundance: -; j_gene: TRBJ2-5
CDR3aa: CASSQVGTSGISYEQYF; CDR3nt: TGTGCCAGCAGCCAAGTGGGAACTAGCGGGATTAGCTACGAGCAGTACTTC; v_gene: TRBV4-2; d_gene: TRBD2; abundance: -; j_gene: TRBJ2-7
CDR3aa: CASSQAGGVTQYF; CDR3nt: TGTGCCAGCAGTCAAGCGGGAGGGGTGACCCAGTACTTC; v_gene: TRBV6-1; d_gene: TRBD2; abundance: -; j_gene: TRBJ2-5
CDR3aa: CASSVQGESSYNEQFF; CDR3nt: TGTGCCAGCAGCGTACAGGGGGAGAGCTCCTACAATGAGCAGTTCTTC; v_gene: TRBV9; d_gene: TRBD1; abundance: -; j_gene: TRBJ2-1
CDR3aa: CASSEWSLKETQYF; CDR3nt: TGTGCCAGCAGTGAATGGTCGCTTAAAGAGACCCAGTACTTC; v_gene: TRBV6-1; d_gene: -; abundance: -; j_gene: TRBJ2-5
CDR3aa: CASSGGTRTSETSYEQYF; CDR3nt: TGTGCCAGCAGCGGAGGGACGAGGACTAGCGAAACCTCCTACGAGCAGTACTTC; v_gene: TRBV2; d_gene: TRBD2; abundance: -; j_gene: TRBJ2-7
CDR3aa: CASSYGGGDGYTF; CDR3nt: TGTGCCAGCAGTTACGGAGGGGGCGATGGCTACACCTTC; v_gene: TRBV6-6; d_gene: TRBD1; abundance: -; j_gene: TRBJ1-2
CDR3aa: CASSIGGYEQFF; CDR3nt: TGTGCCAGTAGTATCGGGGGTTATGAGCAGTTCTTC; v_gene: TRBV19; d_gene: -; abundance: -; j_gene: TRBJ2-1
CDR3aa: CAISGDRGYEQYF; CDR3nt: TGTGCCATCAGCGGGGACAGGGGATACGAGCAGTACTTC; v_gene: TRBV10-3; d_gene: TRBD1; abundance: -; j_gene: TRBJ2-7
CDR3aa: CASSPPRLDEQFF; CDR3nt: TGTGCCAGCAGCCCCCCTCGTTTGGATGAGCAGTTCTTC; v_gene: TRBV6-1; d_gene: -; abundance: -; j_gene: TRBJ2-1
CDR3aa: CASSVDRTQYF; CDR3nt: TGTGCCAGCAGTGTGGACCGTACGCAGTATTTT; v_gene: TRBV2; d_gene: -; abundance: -; j_gene: TRBJ2-3
CDR3aa: CASTRGLDSPYEQYF; CDR3nt: TGCGCCAGCACCCGCGGATTGGACAGTCCCTACGAGCAGTACTTC; v_gene: TRBV5-1; d_gene: -; abundance: -; j_gene: TRBJ2-7
CDR3aa: CASSDDRVGEKLFF; CDR3nt: TGTGCCAGCAGCGACGACAGGGTTGGGGAAAAACTGTTTTTT; v_gene: TRBV27; d_gene: TRBD1; abundance: -; j_gene: TRBJ1-4
CDR3aa: CASSPGTNEKLFF; CDR3nt: TGTGCCAGCTCACCAGGGACTAATGAAAAACTGTTTTTT; v_gene: TRBV18; d_gene: -; abundance: -; j_gene: TRBJ1-4
CDR3aa: CASSVVSGGFEAFF; CDR3nt: TGTGCCAGCAGCGTAGTGAGCGGAGGCTTTGAAGCTTTCTTT; v_gene: TRBV9; d_gene: -; abundance: -; j_gene: TRBJ1-1
CDR3aa: CASSPPGLANTDTQYF; CDR3nt: TGCGCCAGCAGCCCCCCTGGACTAGCGAACACAGATACGCAGTATTTT; v_gene: TRBV5-1; d_gene: TRBD2; abundance: -; j_gene: TRBJ2-3
CDR3aa: CASSYSYPQGGYEQYF; CDR3nt: TGTGCCAGCAGTTACTCGTACCCCCAGGGGGGCTACGAGCAGTACTTC; v_gene: TRBV6-6; d_gene: -; abundance: -; j_gene: TRBJ2-7